Described below is a single T cell receptor (beta chain) sequence and its context. Its antigen remains unidentified. PCR primers comprised 60 Vbeta and 13 Jbeta primers. Profiling relied on immunoSEQ multiplex PCR, and the TCRdb table lists in-frame clones only, not all of them. The sample consists of over 150,000 clones, around 77% of them appearing once. The data belong to a study of cytomegalovirus exposure and HLA in healthy donors. The ends were cut back, 6 bases at V and 5 bases at J, with 13 bases in the middle. This CDR3 region has 14 residues. Germline values: CDR1 LNHDA, CDR2 SQIVND (reference sequence). Study outcomes and limitations: For most TCR beta V segments, an earlier analysis put the productive rate at about 90% or about 30% of the time. Later analysis identified several of the most significant clusters that appeared linked to common viral pathogens.

This TCR derives from a woman under 40 in good health and CMV-seronegative. The specimen was PBMCs. The chain is built from TRBV19 and TRBJ1-4; D ambiguous. CDR3 residues: CASRRTARNEKLFF. CDR3 nucleotides: TGTGCCAGTAGAAGAACCGCCCGGAATGAAAAACTGTTTTTT.